This T cell receptor (beta chain) originates from a study of blood T cell repertoires in COVID-19. Study at large: Samples representing acute and convalescent COVID-19 were sourced from the United States, Italy and Spain. Sample material is recorded as cDNA or gDNA derived from T cells, B-cell-depleted T cells, or PBMCs.

The J segment lost 0 bases and the V segment lost 2 bases, leaving 4 bases of the junction unmatched. The CDR3 consists of 19 residues. Germline CDR1 SGHRS, CDR2 YFSETQ. Authors' methods: Amplification of reference gene primers provided the estimated nucleated cell counts. Data came from immunoSEQ multiplex PCR; TCRdb stores just in-frame clones and leaves some out. The V and J calls and clone size are taken from that table; D and trimming were inferred from the DNA. Of about 150,000 clones listed, 75% to 80% are singletons. Sequencing used peripheral blood. This clonotype was obtained from a man older than 75 with acute or convalescent COVID-19. The V and J genes are TRBV5-1 and TRBJ2-2; 16 bases line up with TRBD2. This chain's CDR3 is CASSFPGTSGGANTGELFF. As DNA, the CDR3 is TGCGCCAGCAGCTTCCCTGGGACTAGCGGGGGGGCGAACACCGGGGAGCTGTTTTTT.